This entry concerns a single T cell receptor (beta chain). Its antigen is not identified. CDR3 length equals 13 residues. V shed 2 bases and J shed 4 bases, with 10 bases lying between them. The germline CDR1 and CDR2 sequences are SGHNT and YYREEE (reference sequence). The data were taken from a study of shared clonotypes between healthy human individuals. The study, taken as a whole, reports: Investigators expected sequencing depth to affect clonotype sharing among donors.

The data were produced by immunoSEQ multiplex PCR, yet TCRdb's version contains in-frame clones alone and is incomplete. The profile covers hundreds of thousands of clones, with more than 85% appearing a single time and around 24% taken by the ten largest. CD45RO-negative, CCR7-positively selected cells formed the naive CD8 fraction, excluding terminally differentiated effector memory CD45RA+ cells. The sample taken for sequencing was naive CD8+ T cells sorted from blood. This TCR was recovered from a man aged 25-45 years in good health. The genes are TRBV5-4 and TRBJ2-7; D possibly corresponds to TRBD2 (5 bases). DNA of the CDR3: TGTGCCAGCAGCTTTCGGCCGGGATACGAGCAGTACTTC. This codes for CASSFRPGYEQYF.